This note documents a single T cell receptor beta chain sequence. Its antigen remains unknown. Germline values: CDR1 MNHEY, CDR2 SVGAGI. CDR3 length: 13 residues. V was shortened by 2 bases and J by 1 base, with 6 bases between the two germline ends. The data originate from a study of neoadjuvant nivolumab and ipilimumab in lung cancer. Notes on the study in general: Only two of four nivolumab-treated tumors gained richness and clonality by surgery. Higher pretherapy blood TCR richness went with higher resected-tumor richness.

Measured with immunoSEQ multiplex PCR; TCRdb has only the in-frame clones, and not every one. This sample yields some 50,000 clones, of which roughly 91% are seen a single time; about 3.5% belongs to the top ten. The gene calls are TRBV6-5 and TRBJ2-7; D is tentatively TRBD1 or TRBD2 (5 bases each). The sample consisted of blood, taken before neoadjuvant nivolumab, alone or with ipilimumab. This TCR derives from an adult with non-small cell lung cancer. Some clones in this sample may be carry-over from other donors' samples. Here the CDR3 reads CASSYGGSYEQYF. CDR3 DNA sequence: TGTGCCAGCAGTTACGGGGGATCCTACGAGCAGTACTTC.